What follows are 14 T cell receptor beta chains derived from one specimen sequenced in a study of OX40 agonist ivuxolimab in advanced cancers. Repertoires were generated with immunoSEQ multiplex PCR, while TCRdb's copy carries only in-frame clones and drops some. The sample records tens of thousands of clones, around four fifths being singletons. This specimen consisted of CD4+ or CD8+ T cells sorted from blood, obtained in a trial of the OX40 agonist ivuxolimab. The receptors stem from an adult with an advanced solid tumor such as melanoma, head and neck, liver or kidney cancer.

V usage is TRBV7-9 and J usage is TRBJ2-7; D unresolved. The CDR3 runs to 12 residues. The V gene lost 4 bases and the J gene lost 3 bases, with 7 bases spanning the gap. In germline, CDR1 is SEHNR, CDR2 FQNEAQ (reference sequence). The CDR3 DNA follows: TGTGCCAGCAGCTCAACAGTCTACGAGCAGTACTTC. It is translated as CASSSTVYEQYF.

The chain combines TRBV9 with TRBJ2-5; D remains ambiguous. V dropped 0 bases and J dropped 0 bases, with 0 bases sitting between them. CDR1 SGDLS and CDR2 YYNGEE come from the germline V gene. This CDR3 contains 12 residues. For the CDR3, the DNA is TGTGCCAGCAGCGTAGACCAAGAGACCCAGTACTTC. As protein: CASSVDQETQYF.

V gene TRBV2 combines with J gene TRBJ2-5, with 7 bases matching TRBD1. Trimming removed 7 bases from V and 1 base from J; junction bases left unmatched: 6. This CDR3 region has 14 residues. Germline CDR1 is SNHLY and CDR2 is FYNNEI. CDR3 sequence: CASTLQGSQETQYF. CDR3 sequence (DNA): TGTGCCAGCACCTTACAGGGGTCCCAAGAGACCCAGTACTTC.

The chain uses TRBV4-3 and TRBJ1-6; a possible D gene is TRBD1 (5 bases). CDR1 LGHNA and CDR2 YSLEER come from the germline V gene. Trimming cost V 0 bases and J 10 bases, with 13 bases left between them. This CDR3 has 15 amino acids. The CDR3 DNA is TGCGCCAGCAGCCAAGATCCAGGGTCAGACTCACCCCTCCACTTT. This sequence encodes CASSQDPGSDSPLHF.

This chain's CDR3 is CASSLAAQGAIYEQYF. In DNA, the CDR3 is TGTGCCAGCAGCTTAGCCGCTCAGGGGGCCATCTACGAGCAGTACTTC. The chain has TRBV7-2 and TRBJ2-7; 8 bases are a match to TRBD1. V lost 0 bases, J lost 3 bases, and 7 bases stayed unmatched. CDR1 is SGHTA, CDR2 FQGNSA, per germline. CDR3 size: 16 residues.

In DNA form, the CDR3 reads TGTGCCAGCAGCTCCCGCCAGACCCCTACGCAGTATTTT. It yields the protein CASSSRQTPTQYF. The chain employs TRBV7-9 and TRBJ2-3, with unresolved D. The V gene lost 4 bases and the J gene lost 8 bases, with 13 bases spanning the gap. CDR1 is SEHNR, CDR2 FQNEAQ, per germline (reference sequence). The length of the CDR3 is 13 residues.

DNA for the CDR3: TGTGCCAGCAGTCCGATCCGGGGGTTCCACTATGGCTACACCTTC. This encodes CASSPIRGFHYGYTF. V is TRBV6-5 and J is TRBJ1-2; a weak D match, TRBD1 (5 bases). Trimming pared 5 bases from V and 3 bases from J, leaving 16 bases between. Germline values: CDR1 MNHEY, CDR2 SVGAGI. This CDR3 contains 15 residues.

This chain connects TRBV19 to TRBJ2-2; D gene uncertain. The CDR3 runs 13 residues. The V end was cut by 5 bases, the J end by 4 bases, with 8 bases between. CDR1 and CDR2 (germline): LNHDA, SQIVND (reference sequence). This CDR3 is CASSGRFTGELFF. The CDR3 bases are TGTGCCAGTAGTGGACGTTTCACCGGGGAGCTGTTTTTT.

This chain uses TRBV7-3 with TRBJ1-1; D not resolved. With 0 bases removed from V and 0 bases from J, the gap between germline ends came to 2 bases. Germline CDR1 SGHTA, CDR2 FQGTGA. CDR3 size: 13 residues. The CDR3, as DNA: TGTGCCAGCAGCTTAACCTTGAACACTGAAGCTTTCTTT. This encodes CASSLTLNTEAFF.

The chain combines TRBV5-4 with TRBJ2-5; 13 positions agree with TRBD2. Unmatched junction bases numbered 5, after V lost 4 bases and J lost 2 bases. Per germline, CDR1 SGHNT and CDR2 YYREEE (reference sequence). This CDR3 comprises 16 residues. The CDR3 region has the DNA TGTGCCAGCAGCGGGGGGGGACTAGCGGGGCAAGAGACCCAGTACTTC. This encodes CASSGGGLAGQETQYF.

V gene TRBV16 combines with J gene TRBJ1-2; D is uncertain. V shed 2 bases and J shed 2 bases, with 6 bases lying between them. The V gene's germline CDR1 is KGHSY and CDR2 FQNENV. The CDR3 loop spans 13 amino acids. The CDR3 loop is CASSQQTNYGYTF. DNA of the CDR3: TGTGCCAGCAGCCAACAGACAAACTATGGCTACACCTTC. Full variable domain (rest looked up from reference TRBV16 and TRBJ1-2): GEEVAQTPKHLVRGEGQKAKLYCAPIKGHSYVFWYQQVLKNEFKFLISFQNENVFDETGMPKERFSAKCLPNSPCSLEIQATKLEDSAVYFCASSQQTNYGYTFGSGTRLTVV.

The V call is TRBV28, the J call TRBJ2-7; D call uncertain. V shed 5 bases and J shed 7 bases, with 15 bases lying between them. The CDR3 contains 13 residues. CDR1 and CDR2 (germline): MDHEN, SYDVKM. The CDR3 DNA is TGTGCCAGCAGTAGCAGGCCCCTAAGGGAGCAGTACGTC. Translated, it gives CASSSRPLREQYV.

The rearrangement links TRBV29-1 to TRBJ1-1, with 10 nucleotides matching TRBD1. The germline V gene encodes CDR1 SQVTM and CDR2 ANQGSEA. V gave up 0 bases and J gave up 4 bases; unmatched junction bases: 14. The CDR3 sequence is 18 residues long. The CDR3 reads CSVEDVGGQGKGSTEAFF. CDR3 nucleotides: TGCAGCGTTGAAGACGTAGGGGGACAGGGGAAGGGGAGCACTGAAGCTTTCTTT. The variable domain in full, with the rest retrieved from reference TRBV29-1 and TRBJ1-1, is SAVISQKPSRDICQRGTSLTIQCQVDSQVTMMFWYRQQPGQSLTLIATANQGSEATYESGFVIDKFPISRPNLTFSTLTVSNMSPEDSSIYLCSVEDVGGQGKGSTEAFFGQGTRLTVV.

A remark on this clone: An end of the junction differs from the germline gene, which may be a read error. This CDR3 is CASLTQGGSFNEQFF. In DNA form, the CDR3 reads TGTGCCAGCCTGACCCAGGGGGGATCCTTCAATGAGCAGTTCTTC. This chain uses TRBV28 with TRBJ2-1; maybe TRBD1 (7 bases). The germline gives CDR1 MDHEN, CDR2 SYDVKM. The CDR3 length is 15 residues.